This T cell receptor (beta chain) emerged from a study of metastatic and nonmetastatic thyroid tumors. The CDR3 is 14 amino acids. The ends lost 1 base at V and 4 bases at J; junction bases unmatched: 3. Germline CDR1 is DFQATT and CDR2 is SNEGSKA (reference sequence). This clone was observed a handful of times. Before thyroid surgery, none of the patients had received any treatment. From the PCR reads, TCRdb re-called clones with MiXCR. This sample yields roughly 64,000 clones, of which more than 3.5% are seen a single time; about a fifth belongs to the top ten. The receptor was isolated from a female donor with papillary thyroid cancer or a benign thyroid nodule (not recorded which). Some clones in this sample may be carry-over from other donors' samples. The sequenced material came from blood. This chain connects TRBV20-1 to TRBJ2-1; 8 positions agree with TRBD2. The DNA for the CDR3 is TGCAGTGCTAGAGTAGCGGGGCGATACAATGAGCAGTTCTTC. It encodes CSARVAGRYNEQFF.